Following are 28 T cell receptor beta chains from one sample sequenced in a study of blood T cell repertoires in COVID-19. Some clones are missing from TCRdb's copy, which holds only in-frame ones; the method was immunoSEQ multiplex PCR. The profile shows 130,000 or so clones, roughly 72% of them singletons. The specimen was peripheral blood. The receptors originated from a human donor in a cohort sampled during active COVID-19.

V gene TRBV6-5 combines with J gene TRBJ2-3; D may be TRBD1 (6 bases). There are 14 residues in the CDR3. Trimming pared 5 bases from V and 10 bases from J, leaving 19 bases between. Per the germline V gene, CDR1 is MNHEY and CDR2 is SVGAGI. The CDR3 sequence is CASSQQGPRGSQYF. CDR3 DNA sequence: TGTGCCAGCAGTCAACAGGGCCCAAGGGGTTCGCAGTATTTT.

The chain recombines TRBV5-1 with TRBJ2-1; 8 positions match TRBD2. The CDR3 extends over 13 amino acids. The trim removed 2 bases at V and 10 bases at J, leaving 5 bases unmatched. Germline CDR1 reads SGHRS; CDR2 reads YFSETQ. The CDR3 protein is CASSFQRGREQFF. In DNA, the CDR3 is TGCGCCAGCAGCTTTCAGCGGGGGAGGGAGCAGTTCTTC.

The chain employs TRBV27 and TRBJ2-7; 8 bases agree with TRBD1. There are 13 residues in the CDR3. J lost 3 bases, V lost 6 bases, and 4 bases had no gene match. Germline loops: CDR1 MNHEY, CDR2 SMNVEV (reference sequence). The CDR3 is CASRRQGNYEQYF. CDR3 sequence (DNA): TGTGCCAGCAGAAGACAGGGGAACTACGAGCAGTACTTC.

The chain recombines TRBV5-1 with TRBJ1-5; D may be TRBD1 (6 bases). V shed 4 bases and J shed 5 bases, with 10 bases lying between them. The V gene's germline CDR1 is SGHRS and CDR2 YFSETQ. This CDR3 contains 13 residues. The DNA for the CDR3 is TGCGCCAGCAGCATGAACAGGGATCAGCCCCAGCATTTT. As protein: CASSMNRDQPQHF.

This clone appeared a few times. The CDR3: CASSMRADTEAFF. The CDR3 DNA reads as TGTGCCAGTAGTATGAGGGCAGACACTGAAGCTTTCTTT. V gene TRBV19 combines with J gene TRBJ1-1; no clear D. Trimming stripped 3 bases from V and 3 bases from J, with 8 bases between. The germline V gene encodes CDR1 LNHDA and CDR2 SQIVND (reference sequence). This CDR3 is built from 13 residues. Variable domain in full (rest from reference TRBV19 and TRBJ1-1): DGGITQSPKYLFRKEGQNVTLSCEQNLNHDAMYWYRQDPGQGLRLIYYSQIVNDFQKGDIAEGYSVSREKKESFPLTVTSAQKNPTAFYLCASSMRADTEAFFGQGTRLTVV.

This sequence joins TRBV11-2 and TRBJ1-2; perhaps TRBD1 as D (5 bases). The CDR3 is made up of 14 amino acids. Germline CDR1 and CDR2: SGHAT and FQNNGV. Trimming cost V 5 bases and J 8 bases, with 18 bases left between them. CDR3 protein: CASSDPGGLGGYTF. Here the CDR3 DNA reads TGTGCCAGCAGCGACCCCGGGGGTTTGGGGGGCTACACCTTC.

This clone has just a few counts. A clone one base away is much larger, so this may be a read error. The chain uses TRBV7-9 and TRBJ2-7, with 9 bases fitting TRBD1. V lost 5 bases and J lost 2; bases outside the gene matches: 1. Germline CDR1 SEHNR, CDR2 FQNEAQ (reference sequence). The CDR3 is 13 amino acids. DNA for the CDR3: TGTGCCAGCAGCCACAGGGGGCCCTACGAGCAGTACTTC. This gives the protein CASSHRGPYEQYF.

This chain's CDR3 is CASSMTSGEGEQFF. As DNA, the CDR3 is TGTGCCAGCAGTATGACTAGCGGGGAGGGTGAGCAGTTCTTC. V is TRBV27 and J is TRBJ2-1; TRBD2 aligns across 11 bases. Germline CDR1 MNHEY, CDR2 SMNVEV (reference sequence). With V trimmed by 5 bases and J by 9 bases, 6 bases remained unmatched. The CDR3 spans 14 residues.

The V and J genes are TRBV7-9 and TRBJ1-5, with D hard to call. The germline gives CDR1 SEHNR, CDR2 FQNEAQ (reference sequence). The CDR3 is made up of 13 amino acids. The V end was cut by 1 base, the J end by 6 bases, with 7 bases between. CDR3 nucleotides: TGTGCCAGCAGCTTAGGAGGGATTCAGCCCCAGCATTTT. This translates into CASSLGGIQPQHF.

This clone was observed once. DNA of the CDR3: TGTGCCAGCAGCTTAGAACCAGGGAACTACGAGCAGTACTTC. Protein: CASSLEPGNYEQYF. The chain combines TRBV11-2 with TRBJ2-7, with D tentatively TRBD1 (5 bases). Trimming left V 0 bases short and J 3 bases short, with 9 bases between. From germline, CDR1 is SGHAT and CDR2 FQNNGV. This CDR3 is 14 amino acids long.

The chain couples TRBV21-1 to TRBJ2-1; the D call of TRBD1 is as the table states it, not checked on the DNA. TRBV21-1 constitutes a pseudogene. The CDR3 consists of 17 residues. The CDR3 loop is CASSKGYVDRDYNEQFF. DNA for the CDR3: TGTGCCAGCAGCAAAGGGTACGTAGACAGGGACTACAATGAGCAGTTCTTC.

This chain joins TRBV6-5 and TRBJ2-2; TRBD1 is a possible D gene (6 bases). The V and J ends lost 7 bases and 4 bases respectively, with 16 bases between them. CDR1 MNHEY and CDR2 SVGAGI come from the germline V gene. The CDR3 is 15 amino acids. For the CDR3, the DNA is TGTGCCAGCACCAAAACAGGGTTATTCACCGGGGAGCTGTTTTTT. Its translation is CASTKTGLFTGELFF.

The V and J genes are TRBV3-1 (or the pseudogene TRBV3-2) and TRBJ1-6, with D perhaps TRBD1 (6 bases). The V gene's germline CDR1 is LGHDT and CDR2 YNNKEL (reference sequence). The CDR3 has 14 residues. V lost 6 bases to trimming and J lost 10 bases, with 16 bases between them. For the CDR3, the DNA is TGTGCCAGCAGTCGTACAGGGCAAGGCTCACCCCTCCACTTT. Its protein is CASSRTGQGSPLHF.

This clone appeared a few times. The J gene is TRBJ2-3, the V gene TRBV7-7; TRBD2 matches 14 bases. V lost 4 bases and J lost 1; bases outside the gene matches: 1. Germline CDR1 reads SSHAT; CDR2 reads FNYEAQ (reference sequence). The CDR3 runs 16 residues. The CDR3 DNA is TGTGCCAGCAGCTCGGGACTAGCGGGGGGCACAGATACGCAGTATTTT. Protein sequence: CASSSGLAGGTDTQYF. The full variable domain, in which reference TRBV7-7 and TRBJ2-3 provide the parts outside the CDR3, is GAGVSQSPRYKVTKRGQDVTLRCDPISSHATLYWYQQALGQGPEFLTYFNYEAQPDKSGLPSDRFSAERPEGSISTLTIQRTEQRDSAMYRCASSSGLAGGTDTQYFGPGTRLTVL.

The V gene is TRBV6-5, the J gene TRBJ2-1; D is undetermined. V lost 5 bases to trimming and J lost 0 bases, with 11 bases between them. Germline CDR1 and CDR2: MNHEY and SVGAGI. The CDR3 spans 15 residues. CDR3 sequence: CASSPWLDSYNEQFF. DNA for the CDR3: TGTGCCAGCAGTCCCTGGTTAGACTCCTACAATGAGCAGTTCTTC.

This chain links TRBV2 with TRBJ2-1; TRBD2 is a possible D gene (5 bases). The CDR3 totals 13 residues. With 6 bases removed from V and 5 bases from J, the gap between germline ends came to 11 bases. CDR1 SNHLY and CDR2 FYNNEI come from the germline V gene. CDR3 region: CASRAHGDNEQFF. CDR3 DNA sequence: TGTGCCAGCAGAGCCCACGGGGACAATGAGCAGTTCTTC.

This clone was seen a handful of times. This chain uses TRBV10-2 with TRBJ2-7; 8 bases agree with TRBD1. The CDR3 spans 14 residues. V was clipped by 3 bases and J by 5 bases; unmatched bases: 6. Per germline, CDR1 WSHSY and CDR2 SAAADI. CDR3 loop: CASSEDRGPHEQYF. The CDR3 DNA reads TGCGCCAGCAGTGAAGACAGGGGTCCCCACGAGCAGTACTTC.

V is TRBV6-5 and J is TRBJ1-3, with D perhaps TRBD1 (6 bases). The CDR3 runs to 14 residues. V lost 6 bases and J 5 bases, leaving 14 bases between the germline ends. Germline values: CDR1 MNHEY, CDR2 SVGAGI. The CDR3: CASRTPGERNTIYF. In nucleotides, the CDR3 is TGTGCCAGCAGGACTCCAGGGGAAAGAAACACCATATATTTT.

This clone was detected once. The chain has TRBV24-1 and TRBJ2-4; 9 nucleotides line up with TRBD1. The germline V gene encodes CDR1 KGHDR and CDR2 SFDVKD. The ends lost 3 bases at V and 4 bases at J; junction bases unmatched: 6. The CDR3 has 16 residues. CDR3 sequence (DNA): TGTGCCACCAGTGATCCCCGCGGGACAGGGAAAAACATTCAGTACTTC. This gives the protein CATSDPRGTGKNIQYF.

V and J are TRBV5-6 and TRBJ2-3, with D unresolved. The CDR3 is 16 residues long. V was clipped by 1 base and J by 2 bases, with 14 bases between them. Germline V gene sequence: CDR1 SGHDT, CDR2 YYEEEE. The CDR3 DNA reads TGTGCCAGCAGCTTGAGTGGCTGGAGTACCACAGATACGCAGTATTTT. The encoded protein is CASSLSGWSTTDTQYF.

This clone is a singleton in its sample. The V call is TRBV6-5, the J call TRBJ1-5; tentative D call: TRBD1 (6 bases). There are 14 residues in the CDR3. Between the trimmed V and J ends, which lost 5 bases and 3 bases, there was a span of 11 bases. The germline V gene has CDR1 MNHEY and CDR2 SVGAGI. CDR3 nucleotides: TGTGCCAGCAGTCCAGGGGTTGCCAATCAGCCCCAGCATTTT. It encodes CASSPGVANQPQHF.

The V gene is TRBV6-5, the J gene TRBJ1-5; 7 bases are a match to TRBD1. CDR1 and CDR2 (germline): MNHEY, SVGAGI. The ends lost 4 bases at V and 7 bases at J; junction bases unmatched: 7. The CDR3 is 14 residues long. The CDR3 bases are TGTGCCAGCAGTTCCTACAGGGGCTCCCAGCCCCAGCATTTT. Encoded protein: CASSSYRGSQPQHF.

The chain couples TRBV7-9 to TRBJ1-2; a possible D gene is TRBD1 (6 bases). Germline V lookup: CDR1 SEHNR, CDR2 FQNEAQ (reference sequence). This CDR3 spans 15 amino acids. The ends were cut back, 2 bases at V and 5 bases at J, with 15 bases in the middle. The CDR3 loop is CASSLSFRQDYGYTF. The CDR3 DNA sequence: TGTGCCAGCAGCTTAAGTTTCCGACAGGATTATGGCTACACCTTC.

This rearrangement joins TRBV5-4 to TRBJ2-1; 14 bases agree with TRBD2. Germline V gene data show CDR1 as SGHNT and CDR2 as YYREEE (reference sequence). The CDR3 totals 16 residues. Unmatched junction bases numbered 2, after V lost 2 bases and J lost 4 bases. CDR3 in DNA: TGTGCCAGCAGCTTCAGACTAGCGGGGGGGTACAATGAGCAGTTCTTC. The encoded protein is CASSFRLAGGYNEQFF.

The chain joins TRBV12-3 or TRBV12-4 to TRBJ2-7; TRBD2 is a possible D gene (5 bases). Trimming left V 3 bases short and J 0 bases short, with 6 bases between. The CDR3 loop spans 13 amino acids. The chain's CDR3 is CASSFGSSYEQYF. CDR3 nucleotides: TGTGCCAGCAGTTTTGGGAGCTCCTACGAGCAGTACTTC.

This chain uses TRBV7-8 with TRBJ1-5; D ambiguous. The CDR3 sequence is 13 residues long. From germline, CDR1 is SGHVS and CDR2 FQNEAQ. Trimming stripped 4 bases from V and 7 bases from J, with 11 bases between. CDR3 sequence reads: CASSYAGLQPQHF. The CDR3 DNA reads TGTGCCAGCAGCTATGCAGGTCTGCAGCCCCAGCATTTT.

This clone was recorded once. This chain joins TRBV29-1 and TRBJ2-5, with D perhaps TRBD2 (7 bases). This CDR3 has 11 amino acids. Germline V gene data show CDR1 as SQVTM and CDR2 as ANQGSEA. The V end lost 1 base, the J end lost 10 bases, and 10 bases lay between the germline ends. The CDR3 region is CSVEGGGGQYF. The CDR3 nucleotides are TGCAGCGTTGAAGGGGGGGGCGGCCAGTACTTC.

This clone has just a few counts. The rearrangement joins TRBV19 to TRBJ1-2; D uncertain. This CDR3 region has 12 residues. With 6 bases removed from V and 1 base from J, the gap between germline ends came to 6 bases. CDR1 is LNHDA, CDR2 SQIVND, per germline (reference sequence). In DNA, the CDR3 is TGTGCCAGTAGACCCGGTAACTATGGCTACACCTTC. Its protein is CASRPGNYGYTF. Looking up the rest from reference TRBV19 and TRBJ1-2 gives the full variable domain: DGGITQSPKYLFRKEGQNVTLSCEQNLNHDAMYWYRQDPGQGLRLIYYSQIVNDFQKGDIAEGYSVSREKKESFPLTVTSAQKNPTAFYLCASRPGNYGYTFGSGTRLTVV.